This passage covers 15 T cell receptor beta chains from one sample sequenced in a study of cytomegalovirus exposure and HLA in healthy donors. The PCR contained 60 Vbeta and 13 Jbeta primers. Profiling relied on immunoSEQ multiplex PCR, and the TCRdb table lists in-frame clones only, not all of them. The top ten hold 3% to 3.5% of the sample, which has about 82,000 clones, about 78% seen once. Sequencing was done on a sample of PBMCs. The source of these receptors is a man over 45 in good health and CMV-seronegative.

This rearrangement joins TRBV7-2 to TRBJ2-5, with D perhaps TRBD2 (5 bases). The CDR3 runs to 15 residues. The V end lost 4 bases, the J end lost 5 bases, and 17 bases lay between the germline ends. Germline V CDR1 and CDR2: SGHTA, FQGNSA. CDR3 in DNA: TGTGCCAGCAGCTCCACGTCCTTCCCGGGGGAGACCCAGTACTTC. Amino acid sequence: CASSSTSFPGETQYF. Together with reference TRBV7-2 and TRBJ2-5, the CDR3 gives the full variable domain: GAGVSQSPSNKVTEKGKDVELRCDPISGHTALYWYRQSLGQGLEFLIYFQGNSAPDKSGLPSDRFSAERTGGSVSTLTIQRTQQEDSAVYLCASSSTSFPGETQYFGPGTRLLVL.

The chain couples TRBV10-3 to TRBJ2-2; tentative D call: TRBD1 (7 bases). Germline V gene sequence: CDR1 ENHRY, CDR2 SYGVKD. This CDR3 has 16 residues. V lost 0 bases, J lost 7 bases, and 15 bases lay in between. CDR3 amino acids: CAISESSRGVSGELFF. The CDR3 DNA reads as TGTGCCATCAGTGAGTCTTCCAGGGGGGTCAGCGGGGAGCTGTTTTTT.

The chain recombines TRBV28 with TRBJ1-2; the D gene is possibly TRBD1 (5 bases). The CDR3 totals 17 residues. Germline values: CDR1 MDHEN, CDR2 SYDVKM. Trimming removed 3 bases from V and 4 bases from J, with 21 bases in between. The CDR3 coding sequence is TGTGCCAGCAGTTTCTGGTTTCAGGGCATCGTTAGCTATGGCTACACCTTC. The encoded protein is CASSFWFQGIVSYGYTF.

The chain joins TRBV6-5 to TRBJ2-7; D is undetermined. The CDR3 sequence is 13 residues long. V was cut by 4 bases and J by 1 base, with 8 bases left in between. Germline CDR1 reads MNHEY; CDR2 reads SVGAGI. CDR3 protein: CASSLGESYEQYF. The CDR3 bases are TGTGCCAGCAGTTTAGGAGAATCCTACGAGCAGTACTTC.

This chain uses TRBV18 with TRBJ1-6; TRBD1 matches at 7 bases. J lost 7 bases, V lost 5 bases, and 5 bases had no gene match. The length of the CDR3 is 14 residues. CDR1 and CDR2 (germline): KGHSH, LQKENI. CDR3: CASSDREDNSPLHF. In DNA form, the CDR3 reads TGTGCCAGCTCAGACAGGGAGGACAATTCACCCCTCCACTTT.

V gene TRBV7-8 combines with J gene TRBJ2-1; perhaps TRBD1 as D (6 bases). The CDR3 sequence is 17 residues long. Trimming removed 1 base at V and 6 bases at J, with 19 bases between. The germline V gene has CDR1 SGHVS and CDR2 FQNEAQ. The CDR3 is CASSLGQEPTSTNEQFF. As DNA, the CDR3 is TGTGCCAGCAGCTTAGGACAGGAACCTACTTCGACCAATGAGCAGTTCTTC. Full variable domain (outside the CDR3, taken from reference TRBV7-8 and TRBJ2-1): GAGVSQSPRYKVAKRGQDVALRCDPISGHVSLFWYQQALGQGPEFLTYFQNEAQLDKSGLPSDRFFAERPEGSVSTLKIQRTQQEDSAVYLCASSLGQEPTSTNEQFFGPGTRLTVL.

The rearrangement uses TRBV27 and TRBJ2-5; 7 bases are shared with TRBD2. The CDR3 is made up of 13 amino acids. J lost 7 bases, V lost 7 bases, and 9 bases had no gene match. CDR1 is MNHEY, CDR2 SMNVEV, per germline (reference sequence). In nucleotides, the CDR3 is TGTGCCAGCACCGGGGGGAGGGATGGGACCCAGTACTTC. It specifies CASTGGRDGTQYF.

The count of this clone is one. V usage is TRBV18 and J usage is TRBJ2-5; the D is unclear. Germline-derived CDR1 and CDR2 are KGHSH and LQKENI. The CDR3 is 13 residues long. V lost 3 bases to trimming and J lost 7 bases, with 12 bases between them. DNA of the CDR3: TGTGCCAGCTCACCGGCCACACCCACGACCCAGTACTTC. It yields the protein CASSPATPTTQYF.

J is TRBJ1-4 and V is TRBV19; D might be TRBD1 (6 bases). Germline V gene lookup returns CDR1 LNHDA and CDR2 SQIVND (reference sequence). V shed 4 bases and J shed 8 bases, with 14 bases lying between them. This CDR3 has 14 amino acids. The chain's CDR3 is CASSTGRGGEKLFF. The CDR3 bases are TGTGCCAGTAGTACCGGCAGGGGCGGCGAAAAACTGTTTTTT.

This clone appeared many times. The chain's CDR3 is CASSYSGTGNTEAFF. Here the CDR3 DNA reads TGTGCCAGCAGTTATTCCGGGACAGGGAACACTGAAGCTTTCTTT. V and J are TRBV5-4 and TRBJ1-1, with 8 bases aligning to TRBD1. This CDR3 region has 15 residues. The V segment lost 5 bases and the J segment 1 base; nucleotides outside the gene matches: 7. Germline loops: CDR1 SGHNT, CDR2 YYREEE (reference sequence). Complete variable domain (other parts from reference TRBV5-4 and TRBJ1-1): ETGVTQSPTHLIKTRGQQVTLRCSSQSGHNTVSWYQQALGQGPQFIFQYYREEENGRGNFPPRFSGLQFPNYSSELNVNALELDDSALYLCASSYSGTGNTEAFFGQGTRLTVV.

This chain uses TRBV11-3 with TRBJ2-1; the match to TRBD1 covers 7 bases. The length of the CDR3 is 12 residues. The germline V gene has CDR1 SGHNT and CDR2 YENEEA. Trimming took 8 bases from V and 3 from J; bases not matched to a gene: 1. The CDR3 reads CASSGGYNEQFF. CDR3 in DNA: TGTGCCAGCTCAGGGGGCTACAATGAGCAGTTCTTC.

J is TRBJ2-3 and V is TRBV9; 8 nucleotides match TRBD2. Germline CDR1 reads SGDLS; CDR2 reads YYNGEE. Trimming took 3 bases from V and 2 from J; bases not matched to a gene: 5. The CDR3 loop spans 15 amino acids. CDR3 in DNA: TGTGCCAGCAGCGGGACGGGGGGGCCCACAGATACGCAGTATTTT. Translating gives CASSGTGGPTDTQYF.

This clone was seen only once. V usage is TRBV4-3 and J usage is TRBJ1-4, with 9 positions matching TRBD1. V lost 0 bases, J lost 1 base, and 9 bases stayed unmatched. Germline CDR1 and CDR2: LGHNA and YSLEER. There are 19 residues in the CDR3. The CDR3 nucleotides are TGCGCCAGCAGCCAAGATTGGGGACAGGGCGGGGGAACTAATGAAAAACTGTTTTTT. Translated: CASSQDWGQGGGTNEKLFF.

V is TRBV2 and J is TRBJ2-5; weak D call: TRBD1 (6 bases). Germline assignment: CDR1 SNHLY and CDR2 FYNNEI. This CDR3 comprises 14 residues. Trimming left V 7 bases short and J 2 bases short, with 14 bases between. For the CDR3, the DNA is TGTGCCAGCAACAGGACAGAACCACAAGAGACCCAGTACTTC. Amino acid sequence: CASNRTEPQETQYF.

This chain uses TRBV19 with TRBJ2-1; D may be TRBD1 (6 bases). Per the germline V gene, CDR1 is LNHDA and CDR2 is SQIVND (reference sequence). Trimming took 9 bases from V and 1 from J, leaving 19 bases between them. The CDR3 loop spans 16 amino acids. CDR3 region: CASQGQAVFSYNEQFF. The CDR3 nucleotides read TGTGCCAGCCAGGGGCAAGCGGTGTTTTCCTACAATGAGCAGTTCTTC.